This TCR beta chain is drawn from a study of beta chain features in type 1 diabetes. Notes on the study in general: All four CD4+ subsets of Type 1 diabetes patients contained TCRB CDR3s that were moderately but significantly shorter. Shorter templates might be favored by PCR, and equally so in patients and in controls.

Sequencing targeted expressed TCRB transcripts, as all isolated RNA had been reverse transcribed. Produced via immunoSEQ multiplex PCR; TCRdb's table is partial and in-frame only. Altogether 900,000 or so clones are present, under 20% being singletons, with the ten largest covering 0.023%. This clone has just a few counts. The antigen remains undetermined. The material sequenced was naive CD4+ T cells from blood. The clonotype was recovered from a woman aged 18-30 years in good health.

CDR3 amino acids: CASSKAGTGIRRETQYF. The CDR3 DNA reads as TGTGCCAGTAGTAAAGCCGGGACAGGGATCAGGAGGGAGACCCAGTACTTC. The J gene is TRBJ2-5, the V gene TRBV19; 9 bases fit TRBD1. Trimming cost V 4 bases and J 5 bases; bases outside gene matches: 14. CDR3 length: 17 amino acids. From germline, CDR1 is LNHDA and CDR2 SQIVND (reference sequence).